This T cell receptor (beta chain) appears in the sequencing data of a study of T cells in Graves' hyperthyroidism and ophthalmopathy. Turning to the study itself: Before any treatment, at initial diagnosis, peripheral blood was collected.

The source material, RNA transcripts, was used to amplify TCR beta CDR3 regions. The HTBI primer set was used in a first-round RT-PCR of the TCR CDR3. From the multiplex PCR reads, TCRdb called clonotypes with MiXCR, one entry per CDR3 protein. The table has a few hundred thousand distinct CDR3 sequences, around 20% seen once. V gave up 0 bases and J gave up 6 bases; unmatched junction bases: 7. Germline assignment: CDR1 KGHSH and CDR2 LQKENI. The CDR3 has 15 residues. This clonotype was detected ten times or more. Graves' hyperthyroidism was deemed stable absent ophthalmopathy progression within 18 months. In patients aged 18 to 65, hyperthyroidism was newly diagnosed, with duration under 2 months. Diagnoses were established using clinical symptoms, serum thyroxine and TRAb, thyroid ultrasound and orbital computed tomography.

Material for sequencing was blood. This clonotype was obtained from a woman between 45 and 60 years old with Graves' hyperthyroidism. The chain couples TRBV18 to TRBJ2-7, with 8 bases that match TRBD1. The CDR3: CASSPPMTGESEQYF. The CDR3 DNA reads TGTGCCAGCTCACCACCGATGACAGGGGAATCCGAGCAGTACTTC.